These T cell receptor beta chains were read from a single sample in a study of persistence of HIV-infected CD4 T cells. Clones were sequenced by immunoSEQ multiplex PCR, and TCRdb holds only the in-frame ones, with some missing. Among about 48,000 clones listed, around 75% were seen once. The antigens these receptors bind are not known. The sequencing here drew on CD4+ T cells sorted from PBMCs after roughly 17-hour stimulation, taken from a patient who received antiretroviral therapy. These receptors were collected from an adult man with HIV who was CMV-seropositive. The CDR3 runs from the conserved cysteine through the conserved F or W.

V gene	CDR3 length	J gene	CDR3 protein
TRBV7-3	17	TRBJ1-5	CASSPGGGGKGNQPQHF
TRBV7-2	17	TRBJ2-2	CASSLDRVIRNTGELFF
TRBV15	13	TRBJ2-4	CATSRDKQGIQYF
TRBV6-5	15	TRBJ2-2	CASRKDRGRIGELFF
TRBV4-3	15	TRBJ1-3	CASSQDTGSGNTIYF
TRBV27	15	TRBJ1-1	CASRMETGGVHEAFF
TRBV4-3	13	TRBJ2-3	CASSQMRGDTQYF
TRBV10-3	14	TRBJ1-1	CAITLGHQNTEAFF
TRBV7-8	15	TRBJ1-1	CASSRLGGSNTEAFF
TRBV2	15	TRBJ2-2	CASSEALAGPGELFF
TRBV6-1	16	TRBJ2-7	CASSDPGHLSSYEQYF
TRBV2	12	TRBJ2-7	CASRRISYEQYF
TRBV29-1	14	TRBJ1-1	CSVEDGLENTEAFF
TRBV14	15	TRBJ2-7	CASSQDGRGSYEQYF
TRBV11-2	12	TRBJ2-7	CASSSTGYEQYF
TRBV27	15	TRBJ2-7	CASGSPGQGVHEQYF
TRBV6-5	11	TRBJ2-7	CASRREDEQYF
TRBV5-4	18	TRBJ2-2	CASSPARWGDPTTGELFF
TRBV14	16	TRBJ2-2	CASSPNDFIGAGELFF
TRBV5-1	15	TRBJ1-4	CASSPEPRVMGKLFF
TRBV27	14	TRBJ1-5	CASRPTGANQPQHF
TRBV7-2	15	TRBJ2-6	CASSFGAPGANVLTF
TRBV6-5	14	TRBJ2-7	CASYTPGGPYEQYF
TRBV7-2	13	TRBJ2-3	CASSFTAADTQYF
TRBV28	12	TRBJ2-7	CASATGGHEQYF
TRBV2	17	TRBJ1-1	CASSERSSIGGNTEAFF
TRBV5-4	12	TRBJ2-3	CASSLSTDTQYF
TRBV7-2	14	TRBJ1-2	CASSSSGTLGGYTF
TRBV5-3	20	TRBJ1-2	CARSLSPPSEAVWSNYGYTF
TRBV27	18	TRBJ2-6	CASSKASLGGAGANVLTF
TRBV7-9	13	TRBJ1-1	CASSASGAPEAFF
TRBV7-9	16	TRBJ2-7	CASSLYGAGTSYEQYF
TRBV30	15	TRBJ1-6	CAWGVSRLFNSPLHF
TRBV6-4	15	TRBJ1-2	CASSDWGGLRSDYTF
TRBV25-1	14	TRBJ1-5	CASGGPYSNQPQHF